The T cell receptor beta chain described here comes from a study of glioma-infiltrating T cells after dendritic cell vaccination. Measured with immunoSEQ multiplex PCR; TCRdb has only the in-frame clones, and not every one. The table has approximately 100,000 clones, 79% seen once. Selection required adequate fresh-frozen tumor tissue plus more than two years' survival data. The sequenced sample was blood, obtained before dendritic cell vaccination. The sequence was obtained from a human donor with glioblastoma.

The DNA of the CDR3 is TGTGCCAGCAGCTTAAAATCGGGGTGGAGCTACGAGCAGTACTTC. Its translation: CASSLKSGWSYEQYF. V is TRBV7-3 and J is TRBJ2-7; tentative D call: TRBD2 (5 bases). The germline CDR1 and CDR2 sequences are SGHTA and FQGTGA. There are 15 residues in the CDR3. Trimming took 1 base from V and 3 from J, leaving 13 bases between them.